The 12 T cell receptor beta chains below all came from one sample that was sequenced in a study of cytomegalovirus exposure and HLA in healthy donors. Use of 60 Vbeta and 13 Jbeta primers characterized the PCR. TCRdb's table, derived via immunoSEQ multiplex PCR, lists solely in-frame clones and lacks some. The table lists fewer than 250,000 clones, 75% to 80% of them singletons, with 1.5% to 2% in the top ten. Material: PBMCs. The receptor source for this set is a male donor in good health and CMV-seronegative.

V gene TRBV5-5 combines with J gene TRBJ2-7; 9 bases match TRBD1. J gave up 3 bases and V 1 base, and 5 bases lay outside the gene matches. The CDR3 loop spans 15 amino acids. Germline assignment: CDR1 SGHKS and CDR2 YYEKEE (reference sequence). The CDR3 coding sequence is TGTGCCAGCAGCTTGACTGGGACAGGGTACTACGAGCAGTACTTC. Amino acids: CASSLTGTGYYEQYF.

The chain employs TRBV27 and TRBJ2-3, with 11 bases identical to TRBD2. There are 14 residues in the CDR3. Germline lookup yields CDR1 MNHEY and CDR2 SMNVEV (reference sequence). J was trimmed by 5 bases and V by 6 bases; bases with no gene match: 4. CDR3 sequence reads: CASSLAGGRDTQYF. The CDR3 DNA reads TGTGCCAGCAGCCTAGCGGGAGGTCGAGATACGCAGTATTTT.

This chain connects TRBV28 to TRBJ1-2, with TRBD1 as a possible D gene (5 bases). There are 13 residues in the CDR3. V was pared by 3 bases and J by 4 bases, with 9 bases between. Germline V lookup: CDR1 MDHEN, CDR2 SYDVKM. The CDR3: CASSFQGGYGYTF. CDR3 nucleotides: TGTGCCAGCAGTTTTCAGGGAGGCTATGGCTACACCTTC.

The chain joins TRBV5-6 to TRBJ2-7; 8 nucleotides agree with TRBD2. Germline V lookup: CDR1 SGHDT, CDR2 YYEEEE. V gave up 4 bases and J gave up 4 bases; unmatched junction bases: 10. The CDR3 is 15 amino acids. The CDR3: CASSRGGVTGYEQYF. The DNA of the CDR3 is TGTGCCAGCAGCCGGGGGGGGGTTACGGGTTACGAGCAGTACTTC.

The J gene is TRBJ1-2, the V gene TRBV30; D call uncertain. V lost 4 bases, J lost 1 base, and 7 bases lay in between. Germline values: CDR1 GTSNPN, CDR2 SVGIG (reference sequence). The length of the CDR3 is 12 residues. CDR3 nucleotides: TGTGCCTGGACTTCGGTTAACTATGGCTACACCTTC. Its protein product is CAWTSVNYGYTF. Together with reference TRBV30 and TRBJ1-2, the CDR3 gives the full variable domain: SQTIHQWPATLVQPVGSPLSLECTVEGTSNPNLYWYRQAAGRGLQLLFYSVGIGQISSEVPQNLSASRPQDRQFILSSKKLLLSDSGFYLCAWTSVNYGYTFGSGTRLTVV.

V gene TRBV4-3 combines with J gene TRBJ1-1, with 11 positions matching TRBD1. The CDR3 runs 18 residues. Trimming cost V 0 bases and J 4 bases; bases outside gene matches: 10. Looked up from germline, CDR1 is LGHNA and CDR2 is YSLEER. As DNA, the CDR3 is TGCGCCAGCAGCCAAGATCCGTTGGGCGGGACAGGGGGCACTGAAGCTTTCTTT. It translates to CASSQDPLGGTGGTEAFF.

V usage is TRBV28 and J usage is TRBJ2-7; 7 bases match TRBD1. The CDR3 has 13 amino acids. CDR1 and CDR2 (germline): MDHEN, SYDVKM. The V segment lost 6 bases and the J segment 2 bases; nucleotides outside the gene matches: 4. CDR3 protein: CASRRTGPYEQYF. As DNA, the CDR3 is TGTGCCAGCAGGCGGACAGGCCCCTACGAGCAGTACTTC.

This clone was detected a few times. CDR3 protein: CASSQVQGAAYNEQFF. Here the CDR3 DNA reads TGCGCCAGCAGCCAAGTTCAGGGGGCTGCGTACAATGAGCAGTTCTTC. The genes are TRBV4-3 and TRBJ2-1; 8 positions agree with TRBD1. Trimming cost V 1 base and J 4 bases; bases outside gene matches: 6. In germline, CDR1 is LGHNA, CDR2 YSLEER. CDR3 length: 16 residues.

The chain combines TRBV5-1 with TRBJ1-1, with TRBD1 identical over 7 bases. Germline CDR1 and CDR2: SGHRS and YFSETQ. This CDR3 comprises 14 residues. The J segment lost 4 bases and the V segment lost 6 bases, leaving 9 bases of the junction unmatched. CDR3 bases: TGCGCCAGCAACACAGGGGACGGGGGCACTGAAGCTTTCTTT. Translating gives CASNTGDGGTEAFF.

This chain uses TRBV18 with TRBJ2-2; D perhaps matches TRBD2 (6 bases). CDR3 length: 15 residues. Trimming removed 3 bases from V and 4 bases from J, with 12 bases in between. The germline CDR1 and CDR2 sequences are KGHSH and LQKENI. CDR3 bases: TGTGCCAGCTCACCCGCCAGCGGGTCCACCGGGGAGCTGTTTTTT. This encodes CASSPASGSTGELFF.

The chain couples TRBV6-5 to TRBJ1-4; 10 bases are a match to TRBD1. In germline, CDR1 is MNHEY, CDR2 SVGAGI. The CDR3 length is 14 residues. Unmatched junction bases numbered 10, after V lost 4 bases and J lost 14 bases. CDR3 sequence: CASSSTGGFLRLFF. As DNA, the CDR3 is TGTGCCAGCAGTTCGACAGGGGGCTTTTTGAGGCTGTTTTTT.

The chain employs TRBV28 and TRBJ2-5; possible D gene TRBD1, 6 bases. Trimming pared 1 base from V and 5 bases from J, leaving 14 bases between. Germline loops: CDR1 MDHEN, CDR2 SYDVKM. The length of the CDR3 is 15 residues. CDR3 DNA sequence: TGTGCCAGCAGTTTATTCGTGGGGGCAGAGGAGACCCAGTACTTC. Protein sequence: CASSLFVGAEETQYF.